The 14 T cell receptor beta chains given below trace back to one sample, sequenced in a study of OX40 agonist ivuxolimab in advanced cancers. This table comes from immunoSEQ multiplex PCR, and its TCRdb copy is limited to in-frame clones, with some not included. The sample holds more than 65,000 clones, approximately 88% seen once. Sequenced material: CD4+ or CD8+ T cells sorted from blood, taken in a trial of the OX40 agonist ivuxolimab. The receptors come from an adult with an advanced solid tumor such as melanoma, head and neck, liver or kidney cancer.

Worth noting for this clone: The sample contains more than one DNA sequence encoding this CDR3. The chain couples TRBV18 to TRBJ2-3, with no clear D. The CDR3 runs 13 residues. V lost 0 bases and J 0 bases, leaving 1 base between the germline ends. Germline V gene data show CDR1 as KGHSH and CDR2 as LQKENI. The CDR3 DNA reads TGTGCCAGCTCACCACCCAGCACAGATACGCAGTATTTT. Translating gives CASSPPSTDTQYF.

The rearrangement links TRBV28 to TRBJ2-7, with D tentatively TRBD1 (5 bases). The CDR3 is made up of 14 amino acids. Germline CDR1 MDHEN, CDR2 SYDVKM. V was cut by 7 bases and J by 6 bases, with 19 bases left in between. The CDR3 reads CASNQGIGLGEQYF. CDR3 in DNA: TGTGCCAGCAATCAGGGAATCGGGCTGGGCGAGCAGTACTTC.

V is TRBV5-1 and J is TRBJ2-3; 8 bases agree with TRBD1. The germline CDR1 and CDR2 sequences are SGHRS and YFSETQ. The CDR3 length is 15 residues. V was pared by 4 bases and J by 6 bases, with 10 bases of the junction left unmatched. DNA of the CDR3: TGCGCCAGCAGCCATCAAGGACAGGGTAGGGATACGCAGTATTTT. It yields the protein CASSHQGQGRDTQYF.

This chain uses TRBV5-1 with TRBJ1-6, with 8 nucleotides matching TRBD1. The ends lost 4 bases at V and 5 bases at J; junction bases unmatched: 8. Germline V lookup: CDR1 SGHRS, CDR2 YFSETQ. The CDR3 length is 16 residues. The CDR3 DNA is TGCGCCAGCAGCCCACGACAGGGGTCGGATAATTCACCCCTCCACTTT. Its protein product is CASSPRQGSDNSPLHF.

The chain carries TRBV5-6 and TRBJ2-7, with D uncertain. Trimming shortened V by 0 bases and J by 5 bases, and 12 bases separated the two germline ends. The CDR3 extends over 14 amino acids. The V gene's germline CDR1 is SGHDT and CDR2 YYEEEE. The CDR3 here is CASSLVNEVHEQYF. DNA of the CDR3: TGTGCCAGCAGCTTGGTAAACGAGGTACACGAGCAGTACTTC.

This chain uses TRBV19 with TRBJ1-5, with unresolved D. Germline CDR1 LNHDA, CDR2 SQIVND (reference sequence). The V end lost 6 bases, the J end lost 7 bases, and 13 bases lay between the germline ends. This CDR3 region has 13 residues. This CDR3 is CASRGEGEQPQHF. In DNA form, the CDR3 reads TGTGCCAGTAGAGGAGAGGGTGAGCAGCCCCAGCATTTT.

This clone was counted only a few times. The chain combines TRBV10-3 with TRBJ1-5, with TRBD1 identical over 7 bases. Per the germline V gene, CDR1 is ENHRY and CDR2 is SYGVKD. This CDR3 has 14 residues. V lost 8 bases and J lost 7; bases outside the gene matches: 11. The CDR3 nucleotides read TGTGCCATCCAAGACAGGGACAAGGGGCAGCCCCAGCATTTT. Protein product: CAIQDRDKGQPQHF.

The gene calls are TRBV2 and TRBJ2-7; 10 bases match TRBD1. V lost 3 bases to trimming and J lost 3 bases; unmatched junction nucleotides: 8. This CDR3 region has 16 residues. Germline-derived CDR1 and CDR2 are SNHLY and FYNNEI. CDR3 amino acids: CASSEVPGQGNYEQYF. CDR3 DNA sequence: TGTGCCAGCAGTGAGGTACCGGGACAGGGGAACTACGAGCAGTACTTC.

This chain connects TRBV7-8 to TRBJ1-1; the D gene is possibly TRBD1 (5 bases). CDR1 is SGHVS and CDR2 is FQNEAQ in the germline V gene. The CDR3 consists of 14 residues. The V and J ends lost 4 bases and 0 bases respectively, with 9 bases between them. CDR3 coding DNA: TGTGCCAGCAGCTCCGGACATATGAACACTGAAGCTTTCTTT. Protein product: CASSSGHMNTEAFF.

The rearrangement uses TRBV6-5 and TRBJ1-6; no firm D call. This CDR3 is built from 12 residues. Per the germline V gene, CDR1 is MNHEY and CDR2 is SVGAGI. Between the trimmed V and J ends, which lost 6 bases and 10 bases, there was a span of 10 bases. CDR3 sequence reads: CASSTFPSPLHF. The CDR3 DNA reads TGTGCCAGCAGCACCTTTCCGTCACCCCTCCACTTT.

CDR3 amino acids: CASSEAVDGNQPQHF. The CDR3 DNA reads TGTGCCAGCAGTGAAGCCGTAGACGGAAATCAGCCCCAGCATTTT. This chain connects TRBV2 to TRBJ1-5; D uncertain. The ends were cut back, 0 bases at V and 4 bases at J, with 10 bases in the middle. The length of the CDR3 is 15 residues. Per the germline V gene, CDR1 is SNHLY and CDR2 is FYNNEI.

The gene calls are TRBV29-1 and TRBJ2-5, with 8 bases fitting TRBD1. CDR3 size: 11 residues. J lost 5 bases, V lost 7 bases, and 3 bases had no gene match. CDR1 and CDR2 (germline): SQVTM, ANQGSEA. DNA for the CDR3: TGCAGCGCGGACAGGGAGGAGACCCAGTACTTC. This gives the protein CSADREETQYF.

This clone has just one count. This chain links TRBV6-6 with TRBJ1-2; D is ambiguous. This CDR3 is 13 amino acids long. V was pared by 8 bases and J by 0 bases, with 10 bases between. The germline CDR1 and CDR2 sequences are MNHNY and SVGAGI (reference sequence). CDR3 sequence reads: CASERASNYGYTF. The CDR3 DNA reads as TGTGCCAGCGAACGGGCCTCTAACTATGGCTACACCTTC.

DNA of the CDR3: TGTGCCAGCAGCCAAGATCTTCTAGAGACCCAGTACTTC. This gives the protein CASSQDLLETQYF. This rearrangement joins TRBV14 to TRBJ2-5; D remains unclear. The V end was cut by 0 bases, the J end by 4 bases, with 6 bases between. This CDR3 is 13 amino acids long. Germline loops: CDR1 SGHDN, CDR2 FVKESK.